The T cell receptor (beta chain) under discussion was sequenced for a study of T cells in Graves' hyperthyroidism and ophthalmopathy. RNA transcripts were the template for amplifying TCR beta CDR3 regions. Carried out on the TCR CDR3, a first-round RT-PCR used the HTBI primer set. MiXCR, applied by TCRdb to the multiplex PCR reads, yields one record per CDR3 protein. Altogether more than 350,000 distinct CDR3 sequences are present, approximately 15% being singletons, with the ten largest covering about 33%. In its sample, this clonotype was seen many times. CDR1 and CDR2 (germline): GTSNPN, SVGIG (reference sequence). The CDR3 is made up of 12 amino acids. V was shortened by 8 bases and J by 0 bases, with 9 bases between the two germline ends. Stable Graves' hyperthyroidism denoted no ophthalmopathy progression over 18 months. Those with hyperthyroidism were 18 to 65 years old, newly diagnosed, and ill for under 2 months.

The chain joins TRBV30 to TRBJ2-3; D ambiguous. The sequence was obtained from a woman aged 25 to 39 with Graves' hyperthyroidism. The sequenced sample was blood. CDR3 protein: CAHDVSTDTQYF. CDR3 coding DNA: TGTGCCCACGACGTTAGCACAGATACGCAGTATTTT.